One and the same sample provided the 30 T cell receptor beta chains below, sequenced in a study of long-term antiretroviral therapy in people with HIV. It was version v3.0 of the immunoSEQ assay that was run at survey level. Clones were sequenced by immunoSEQ multiplex PCR, and TCRdb holds only the in-frame ones, with some missing. The table includes roughly 39,000 clones, about 88% detected once. This specimen was unsorted PBMCs, taken just before starting antiretroviral therapy. The receptor set was obtained from a woman younger than 30 with HIV.

In regard to this clone: An end of the junction does not agree with germline; a read error may underlie this. This rearrangement joins TRBV7-7 to TRBJ2-1; D is perhaps TRBD2 (6 bases). CDR3 length equals 15 residues. From germline, CDR1 is SSHAT and CDR2 FNYEAQ (reference sequence). The CDR3 is CASSPTIREYNEQFF. The CDR3 DNA is TGTGCTAGCAGCCCCACCATACGGGAGTACAATGAGCAGTTCTTC.

The rearrangement links TRBV7-2 to TRBJ2-5; 12 bases match TRBD2. This CDR3 region has 15 residues. After removal of 8 bases from V and 2 bases from J, the junction contained 6 bases not matched to a gene. Germline V CDR1 and CDR2: SGHTA, FQGNSA. CDR3: CASSRTSGVQETQYF. DNA of the CDR3: TGTGCCAGCTCCCGGACTAGCGGGGTACAAGAGACCCAGTACTTC.

The chain links TRBV20-1 to TRBJ1-1, with D hard to call. V was cut by 3 bases and J by 3 bases, with 5 bases left in between. Germline assignment: CDR1 DFQATT and CDR2 SNEGSKA (reference sequence). The length of the CDR3 is 11 residues. The CDR3 nucleotides are TGCAGTGCTAGTGACTACACTGAAGCTTTCTTT. Amino acid sequence: CSASDYTEAFF.

The V and J genes are TRBV6-5 and TRBJ1-5, with TRBD1 identical over 7 bases. V dropped 5 bases and J dropped 5; count of bases not matched to a gene: 6. In germline, CDR1 is MNHEY, CDR2 SVGAGI. This CDR3 comprises 14 residues. The chain's CDR3 is CASSGGQRDQPQHF. CDR3 sequence (DNA): TGTGCCAGCAGTGGGGGACAGCGAGATCAGCCCCAGCATTTT.

This sequence joins TRBV19 and TRBJ1-1; D gene uncertain. V was pared by 3 bases and J by 8 bases, with 10 bases between. Germline assignment: CDR1 LNHDA and CDR2 SQIVND (reference sequence). The CDR3 loop spans 12 amino acids. The CDR3 DNA reads as TGTGCCAGTAGTATCCCAGGACGAGAAGCTTTCTTT. Encoded protein: CASSIPGREAFF.

The chain uses TRBV10-3 and TRBJ2-6, with D unclear. Germline CDR1 reads ENHRY; CDR2 reads SYGVKD. The CDR3 length is 15 residues. Trimming took off 3 bases at V and 0 bases at J, with 6 bases between the two ends. The CDR3 protein is CAISDPRSGANVLTF. The CDR3 bases are TGTGCCATCAGTGACCCCCGCTCTGGGGCCAACGTCCTGACTTTC.

The rearrangement joins TRBV7-2 to TRBJ2-1; the D call may be TRBD1 or TRBD2 (5 bases each). Trimming took off 0 bases at V and 6 bases at J, with 12 bases between the two ends. This CDR3 is built from 15 residues. The germline CDR1 and CDR2 sequences are SGHTA and FQGNSA. CDR3 nucleotide sequence: TGTGCCAGCAGCTTAGCTCCGGGGACCTTCAATGAGCAGTTCTTC. The encoded protein is CASSLAPGTFNEQFF. Based on the CDR3 plus reference TRBV7-2 and TRBJ2-1, the full variable domain is GAGVSQSPSNKVTEKGKDVELRCDPISGHTALYWYRQSLGQGLEFLIYFQGNSAPDKSGLPSDRFSAERTGGSVSTLTIQRTQQEDSAVYLCASSLAPGTFNEQFFGPGTRLTVL.

The rearrangement uses TRBV13 and TRBJ2-7; D is unresolved. Germline lookup yields CDR1 PRHDT and CDR2 FYEKMQ (reference sequence). Trimming stripped 2 bases from V and 4 bases from J, with 6 bases between. There are 12 residues in the CDR3. This chain's CDR3 is CASSLIGYEQYF. CDR3 DNA: TGTGCCAGCAGCTTAATTGGGTACGAGCAGTACTTC. Full variable domain (missing parts from reference TRBV13 and TRBJ2-7): AAGVIQSPRHLIKEKRETATLKCYPIPRHDTVYWYQQGPGQDPQFLISFYEKMQSDKGSIPDRFSAQQFSDYHSELNMSSLELGDSALYFCASSLIGYEQYFGPGTRLTVT.

This clone has just one count. The chain links TRBV11-3 to TRBJ2-3; D is perhaps TRBD1 (6 bases). Germline V CDR1 and CDR2: SGHNT, YENEEA. The CDR3 has 16 residues. V lost 5 bases to trimming and J lost 3 bases, with 18 bases between them. CDR3 protein: CASSANRAGWTDTQYF. The CDR3, as DNA: TGTGCCAGCAGCGCGAACAGGGCTGGATGGACAGATACGCAGTATTTT.

This chain uses TRBV18 with TRBJ2-7; D is tentatively TRBD1 or TRBD2 (5 bases each). Germline V gives CDR1 KGHSH, CDR2 LQKENI. V dropped 3 bases and J dropped 3 bases, with 18 bases sitting between them. This CDR3 is built from 16 residues. In nucleotides, the CDR3 is TGTGCCAGCTCACCGTCCCCGGGACGGAAAGTCTACGAGCAGTACTTC. It specifies CASSPSPGRKVYEQYF.

The chain employs TRBV25-1 and TRBJ1-5; TRBD1 is a possible D gene (6 bases). Germline V CDR1 and CDR2: MGHDK, SYGVNS. The length of the CDR3 is 14 residues. The germline V and J ends were trimmed by 2 bases and 7 bases, with 12 bases remaining between them. This CDR3 is CASSEEGGTQPQHF. CDR3 nucleotide sequence: TGTGCCAGCAGTGAAGAAGGGGGTACCCAGCCCCAGCATTTT.

The V gene is TRBV23-1, the J gene TRBJ1-1; D is perhaps TRBD1 (5 bases). TRBV23-1 is reported as an ORF; its role is uncertain. The CDR3 runs to 15 residues. The germline V and J ends were trimmed by 0 bases and 5 bases, with 13 bases remaining between them. CDR3 in DNA: TGCGCCAGCAGTCAATCGCCGACAGAGGTTACTGAAGCTTTCTTT. Its translation is CASSQSPTEVTEAFF.

The chain carries TRBV18 and TRBJ2-1; D gene unclear. The germline V gene encodes CDR1 KGHSH and CDR2 LQKENI. CDR3 length: 16 amino acids. V dropped 4 bases and J dropped 7 bases, with 20 bases sitting between them. The CDR3 bases are TGTGCCAGCTCACTAGAACCCGTCTCTTTGGGGAATGAGCAGTTCTTC. It is translated as CASSLEPVSLGNEQFF.

Only a few counts were recorded for this clone. The chain is built from TRBV7-9 and TRBJ2-7; D is uncertain. The CDR3 has 11 residues. CDR1 and CDR2 (germline): SEHNR, FQNEAQ (reference sequence). Trimming took off 6 bases at V and 6 bases at J, with 9 bases between the two ends. The CDR3 spells CASSYRGEQYF. The CDR3 DNA reads TGTGCCAGCAGTTACAGAGGCGAGCAGTACTTC.

This rearrangement joins TRBV4-3 to TRBJ2-7, with 7 bases lining up with TRBD1. This CDR3 region has 16 residues. Germline V lookup: CDR1 LGHNA, CDR2 YSLEER. J was trimmed by 2 bases and V by 0 bases; bases with no gene match: 7. The CDR3 DNA reads TGCGCCAGCAGCCAAGATCGGACAGGACTCACCTACGAGCAGTACTTC. It specifies CASSQDRTGLTYEQYF.

The V call is TRBV7-8, the J call TRBJ2-2; no clear D. The CDR3 spans 15 residues. Trimming shortened V by 4 bases and J by 1 base, and 10 bases separated the two germline ends. The germline gives CDR1 SGHVS, CDR2 FQNEAQ. CDR3 region: CASSSRDLNTGELFF. CDR3 nucleotide sequence: TGTGCCAGCAGCTCTCGAGATTTGAACACCGGGGAGCTGTTTTTT. The whole variable domain, filled in from reference TRBV7-8 and TRBJ2-2, reads GAGVSQSPRYKVAKRGQDVALRCDPISGHVSLFWYQQALGQGPEFLTYFQNEAQLDKSGLPSDRFFAERPEGSVSTLKIQRTQQEDSAVYLCASSSRDLNTGELFFGEGSRLTVL.

The chain has TRBV7-8 and TRBJ2-3, with D unclear. With 5 bases removed from V and 8 bases from J, the gap between germline ends came to 8 bases. The CDR3 contains 11 residues. Per the germline V gene, CDR1 is SGHVS and CDR2 is FQNEAQ. CDR3 coding DNA: TGTGCCAGCAGCCGTGGCGCTACGCAGTATTTT. Residues: CASSRGATQYF.

The V and J genes are TRBV11-2 and TRBJ2-7; D gene uncertain. Germline-derived CDR1 and CDR2 are SGHAT and FQNNGV. Trimming removed 4 bases at V and 12 bases at J, with 13 bases between. The CDR3 extends over 11 amino acids. CDR3 in amino acids: CASSSYQVRYF. The CDR3 DNA reads as TGTGCCAGCAGCTCGTACCAGGTGAGGTACTTC.

The chain links TRBV6-5 to TRBJ1-1, with 8 bases identical to TRBD1. This CDR3 is built from 14 residues. Germline CDR1 reads MNHEY; CDR2 reads SVGAGI. Germline trimming cut 10 bases from V and 0 bases from J; bases unmatched to any gene: 7. The CDR3 coding sequence is TGTGCCACCCGGACAGGGAAGCTGAACACTGAAGCTTTCTTT. Its translation: CATRTGKLNTEAFF.

The DNA for the CDR3 is TGTGCCAGCAGCGAACTGGACAGGGACAATGAGCAGTTCTTC. It codes for CASSELDRDNEQFF. The chain employs TRBV14 and TRBJ2-1; 8 bases agree with TRBD1. CDR3 length: 14 amino acids. Looked up from germline, CDR1 is SGHDN and CDR2 is FVKESK. Trimming took 5 bases from V and 5 from J; bases not matched to a gene: 5.

The chain recombines TRBV27 with TRBJ2-7; D might be TRBD1 (6 bases). The germline V and J ends were trimmed by 6 bases and 3 bases, with 15 bases remaining between them. This CDR3 has 14 residues. The germline V gene encodes CDR1 MNHEY and CDR2 SMNVEV (reference sequence). This CDR3 is CASSGEQGNYEQYF. The CDR3 region has the DNA TGTGCCAGCAGCGGGGAACAGGGTAACTACGAGCAGTACTTC.

This chain uses TRBV7-3 with TRBJ2-7; 9 positions agree with TRBD2. This CDR3 is built from 16 residues. Per the germline V gene, CDR1 is SGHTA and CDR2 is FQGTGA. Germline trimming cut 0 bases from V and 2 bases from J; bases unmatched to any gene: 5. The CDR3, as DNA: TGTGCCAGCAGCTTAACGGAGCGGGAGGTCCCCTACGAGCAGTACTTC. This sequence encodes CASSLTEREVPYEQYF.

CDR3 sequence: CASSVRLAGVTDTQYF. The CDR3, as DNA: TGTGCCAGCAGCGTGCGACTAGCGGGAGTCACAGATACGCAGTATTTT. The chain carries TRBV7-2 and TRBJ2-3; TRBD2 matches at 12 bases. The germline V gene encodes CDR1 SGHTA and CDR2 FQGNSA. Trimming at V came to 5 bases and at J to 2 bases, leaving 5 bases not matched to a gene. CDR3 size: 16 residues.

CDR3 region: CASSVASGSTGELFF. The DNA of the CDR3 is TGTGCCAGCAGCGTGGCTAGCGGGAGCACCGGGGAGCTGTTTTTT. The genes are TRBV9 and TRBJ2-2, with TRBD2 matching 10 bases. Germline V CDR1 and CDR2: SGDLS, YYNGEE. V lost 2 bases to trimming and J lost 4 bases; unmatched junction nucleotides: 2. This CDR3 spans 15 amino acids.

The rearrangement uses TRBV7-9 and TRBJ2-7; D is uncertain. Germline loops: CDR1 SEHNR, CDR2 FQNEAQ (reference sequence). The CDR3 totals 12 residues. The ends were cut back, 5 bases at V and 4 bases at J, with 9 bases in the middle. CDR3 sequence: CASSRQVYEQYF. CDR3 coding DNA: TGTGCCAGCAGCCGACAAGTTTACGAGCAGTACTTC.

This clone came up a few times. The V and J genes are TRBV5-1 and TRBJ2-2; either TRBD1 or TRBD2 may supply D (6 bases each). Germline V gives CDR1 SGHRS, CDR2 YFSETQ. The CDR3 runs 15 residues. V lost 5 bases and J 0 bases, leaving 11 bases between the germline ends. CDR3 bases: TGCGCCAGCAGATGGGGGGACACGAACACCGGGGAGCTGTTTTTT. It specifies CASRWGDTNTGELFF.

A few counts support this clone. V gene TRBV19 combines with J gene TRBJ1-1; a possible D gene is TRBD1 (5 bases). The CDR3 contains 12 residues. Germline V gene lookup returns CDR1 LNHDA and CDR2 SQIVND (reference sequence). V lost 6 bases, J lost 6 bases, and 11 bases lay in between. In DNA form, the CDR3 reads TGTGCCAGTAGGGGGGATGTGGCTGAAGCTTTCTTT. Residues: CASRGDVAEAFF.

The V and J genes are TRBV4-3 and TRBJ2-6; TRBD2 might be the D (6 bases). Germline CDR1 reads LGHNA; CDR2 reads YSLEER. Trimming took off 3 bases at V and 4 bases at J, with 13 bases between the two ends. The CDR3 has 16 residues. As DNA, the CDR3 is TGCGCCAGCAGCCATGGAGGGGCGGGGGGGGCCAACGTCCTGACTTTC. Encoded protein: CASSHGGAGGANVLTF.

This sequence joins TRBV29-1 and TRBJ2-7; 8 bases match TRBD1. CDR1 is SQVTM and CDR2 is ANQGSEA in the germline V gene. V lost 6 bases to trimming and J lost 0 bases; unmatched junction nucleotides: 4. The CDR3 is made up of 13 amino acids. The CDR3 DNA sequence: TGCAGCGTGCCGGACAGGGACTCCTACGAGCAGTACTTC. Encoded protein: CSVPDRDSYEQYF.

V gene TRBV9 combines with J gene TRBJ1-3; tentatively, D is TRBD1 (5 bases). Between the trimmed V and J ends, which lost 3 bases and 9 bases, there was a span of 19 bases. This CDR3 contains 15 residues. CDR1 and CDR2 (germline): SGDLS, YYNGEE. CDR3 sequence (DNA): TGTGCCAGCAGCGCCAGGGACGGAGGTGTTGGCACCATATATTTT. Translating it yields CASSARDGGVGTIYF.